This TCR beta chain was recorded in a study of cytomegalovirus exposure and HLA in healthy donors. The wider study: Early released data had 65 million to 100 million unique TCRs, all coming from HLA-typed donors. Broader study findings: What a later analysis reportedly showed was that an Asian-associated ancestry cluster had fewer N-insertions than the roughly 700-donor mean. Most subjects' HLA-A and HLA-B alleles were reportedly predicted from TCR beta sequences. Productive status was seen about 90% or about 30% of the time for most TCR beta V segments in an earlier analysis.

Primers for the PCR totalled 60 Vbeta and 13 Jbeta. TCRdb's copy holds only in-frame clones and misses some; the assay was immunoSEQ multiplex PCR. This repertoire includes more than 95,000 clones. On this clone itself: Its specificity is unknown.

CDR1 SNHLY and CDR2 FYNNEI come from the germline V gene. CDR3 length: 17 amino acids. The J segment lost 6 bases and the V segment lost 3 bases, leaving 14 bases of the junction unmatched. The sample was PBMCs. The chain links TRBV2 to TRBJ2-1; 7 nucleotides line up with TRBD2. The sequence came from a man aged 25 to 40 in good health and CMV-seronegative. This chain's CDR3 is CASSDIGLVDGSNEQFF. The CDR3 DNA follows: TGTGCCAGCAGTGATATAGGACTAGTTGATGGCAGCAATGAGCAGTTCTTC.